This T cell receptor beta chain was sequenced during a study of control samples from healthy donors and cancer patients. Repertoires were generated with immunoSEQ multiplex PCR, while TCRdb's copy carries only in-frame clones and drops some. The table lists around 120,000 clones, 85% to 95% of them singletons. J was trimmed by 1 base and V by 4 bases; bases with no gene match: 3. This CDR3 contains 14 residues. CDR1 MNHEY and CDR2 SVGAGI come from the germline V gene. The chain couples TRBV6-5 to TRBJ2-7; TRBD2 aligns across 8 bases. The sample comprised PBMCs. This TCR was recovered from a man aged 50-60 years with head and neck cancer. The CDR3 is CASSSERGSYEQYF. As DNA, the CDR3 is TGTGCCAGCAGTTCCGAGCGGGGGTCCTACGAGCAGTACTTC.